A selection of T cell receptor beta chains follows, all from one sample in a study of blood T cell repertoires in COVID-19. TCRdb's table, derived via immunoSEQ multiplex PCR, lists solely in-frame clones and lacks some. The table includes fewer than 200,000 clones, almost 85% detected once. Sequenced material: peripheral blood. The receptors shown here come from a man aged 40-49 years who had recovered from COVID-19. The CDR3 runs from the conserved cysteine through the conserved F or W. D genes are given only for firm matches. Clone sizes are given selectively: once, few, many, or a class where the clone is expanded.

abundance	j_gene	d_gene	v_gene	CDR3aa	CDR3nt
-	TRBJ2-6	-	TRBV7-2	CASRPGTGANVLTF	TGTGCCAGCAGGCCAGGGACTGGGGCCAACGTCCTGACTTTC
-	TRBJ2-5	-	TRBV5-1	CASSFQGSQETQYF	TGCGCCAGCAGCTTCCAGGGGTCACAGGAGACCCAGTACTTC
-	TRBJ2-7	TRBD1	TRBV28	CASRTGTGGIYEQYF	TGTGCCAGCAGAACCGGGACAGGTGGTATCTACGAGCAGTACTTC
-	TRBJ2-5	-	TRBV7-9	CASSLSTGQETQYF	TGTGCCAGCAGCTTATCTACAGGGCAAGAGACCCAGTACTTC
few	TRBJ1-2	-	TRBV2	CASSEGTVNYGYTF	TGTGCCAGCAGTGAAGGGACAGTTAACTATGGCTACACCTTC
few	TRBJ1-1	TRBD1	TRBV6-2/TRBV6-3	CASSYSEGAQAFF	TGTGCCAGCAGTTACTCGGAGGGGGCGCAGGCTTTCTTT
-	TRBJ1-4	TRBD1	TRBV5-1	CASSAGTGAEKLFF	TGCGCCAGCAGCGCCGGGACAGGGGCTGAAAAACTGTTTTTT
-	TRBJ1-5	-	TRBV5-8	CASSFRGSNQPQHF	TGTGCCAGCAGCTTTAGGGGTAGCAATCAGCCCCAGCATTTT
-	TRBJ2-7	-	TRBV6-2/TRBV6-3	CASSYSWSERPSGYEQYF	TGTGCCAGCAGTTACTCTTGGTCCGAGAGGCCCTCGGGTTACGAGCAGTACTTC
-	TRBJ1-5	-	TRBV19	CASSATDSLSNQPQHF	TGTGCCAGTAGTGCTACGGACAGTCTCAGCAATCAGCCCCAGCATTTT
-	TRBJ1-1	-	TRBV4-1	CASSQDFAAPMNTEAFF	TGCGCCAGCAGCCAAGATTTCGCGGCCCCCATGAACACTGAAGCTTTCTTT
-	TRBJ2-5	TRBD2	TRBV6-4	CASSGQRGMETQYF	TGTGCCAGCAGTGGACAGCGGGGGATGGAGACCCAGTACTTC
-	TRBJ2-7	-	TRBV12-3/TRBV12-4	CASSPLEYEQYF	TGTGCCAGCAGCCCCCTGGAGTACGAGCAGTACTTC
-	TRBJ1-4	-	TRBV18	CASSPSATNEKLFF	TGTGCCAGCTCACCCAGTGCAACTAATGAAAAACTGTTTTTT
-	TRBJ1-1	TRBD1	TRBV7-9	CASSSRGQGLVAAFF	TGTGCCAGCAGCTCAAGGGGACAGGGTCTCGTGGCAGCTTTCTTT
-	TRBJ2-7	-	TRBV4-2	CASSQDAGTSYEQYF	TGTGCCAGCAGCCAAGATGCGGGGACCTCCTACGAGCAGTACTTC
-	TRBJ1-3	TRBD1	TRBV19	CASNPGQAGNTIYF	TGTGCCAGTAACCCGGGACAGGCTGGAAACACCATATATTTT
few	TRBJ1-4	-	TRBV6-6	CASSPQDGEEKLFF	TGTGCCAGCAGTCCACAGGACGGCGAGGAAAAACTGTTTTTT
-	TRBJ2-7	-	TRBV24-1	CATSDGGRWYF	TGTGCCACCAGTGATGGGGGGAGGTGGTACTTC
-	TRBJ2-5	TRBD1	TRBV28	CASTATGVETQYF	TGTGCCAGCACCGCGACAGGGGTGGAGACCCAGTACTTC
-	TRBJ1-1	TRBD1	TRBV7-9	CASSFSGGEAFF	TGTGCCAGCAGCTTTTCAGGGGGTGAAGCTTTCTTT
-	TRBJ2-7	-	TRBV7-8	CASNNQGIEQYF	TGTGCCAGCAACAATCAGGGTATCGAGCAGTACTTC
once	TRBJ2-7	TRBD2	TRBV11-2	CASSLVAGTYEQYF	TGTGCCAGCAGCTTAGTAGCGGGGACCTACGAGCAGTACTTC
once	TRBJ2-3	-	TRBV29-1	CSARVGPDTQYF	TGCAGCGCCCGGGTGGGGCCAGATACGCAGTATTTT
once	TRBJ1-6	-	TRBV2	CASSSVSYNSPLHF	TGTGCCAGCAGTTCTGTCTCCTATAATTCACCCCTCCACTTT
-	TRBJ2-3	-	TRBV21-1	CASSKLDSSSTDTQYF	TGTGCCAGCAGCAAACTTGACAGCTCTAGCACAGATACGCAGTATTTT
once	TRBJ2-1	TRBD2	TRBV6-2/TRBV6-3	CASSYLAGAYNEQFF	TGTGCCAGCAGTTACCTAGCGGGGGCCTACAATGAGCAGTTCTTC
-	TRBJ2-3	-	TRBV7-2	CASSSRDTDTQYF	TGTGCCAGCAGCTCCCGGGACACAGATACGCAGTATTTT
-	TRBJ1-2	-	TRBV7-9	CASSLLGVGGGYTF	TGTGCCAGCAGCTTACTGGGTGTCGGAGGTGGCTACACCTTC
-	TRBJ2-7	TRBD1	TRBV7-9	CASSRGQGTEQYF	TGTGCCAGCAGCCGCGGACAGGGGACCGAGCAGTACTTC